This T cell receptor beta chain derives from a study of cytomegalovirus exposure and HLA in healthy donors. A word on this clone: The antigen is not known.

V lost 4 bases to trimming and J lost 2 bases, with 17 bases between them. The CDR3 is 16 residues long. CDR1 MDHEN and CDR2 SYDVKM come from the germline V gene. PCR involved 60 Vbeta and 13 Jbeta primers. The table came from immunoSEQ multiplex PCR; TCRdb's copy has only in-frame clones and leaves some out. The sample carries 160,000 or so clones, approximately 81% recorded once. Whole-study findings and limits: As a later analysis revealed, the rate of TCR association differed by HLA locus, with DRB1 most and HLA-C fewest. A few of the chains that were CMV-associated were confirmed in vitro to be specific for CMV antigens.

Each donor was nominally healthy when sampled (though unrecorded immune exposures were likely). The rearrangement links TRBV28 to TRBJ2-5, with a possible D match to TRBD1 (5 bases). The sequenced material came from PBMCs. The source of this sequence is a woman aged 30 to 39 in good health and CMV-seropositive. CDR3 sequence: CASSSRQGRWQETQYF. DNA for the CDR3: TGTGCCAGCAGTTCCAGGCAGGGTCGGTGGCAAGAGACCCAGTACTTC.